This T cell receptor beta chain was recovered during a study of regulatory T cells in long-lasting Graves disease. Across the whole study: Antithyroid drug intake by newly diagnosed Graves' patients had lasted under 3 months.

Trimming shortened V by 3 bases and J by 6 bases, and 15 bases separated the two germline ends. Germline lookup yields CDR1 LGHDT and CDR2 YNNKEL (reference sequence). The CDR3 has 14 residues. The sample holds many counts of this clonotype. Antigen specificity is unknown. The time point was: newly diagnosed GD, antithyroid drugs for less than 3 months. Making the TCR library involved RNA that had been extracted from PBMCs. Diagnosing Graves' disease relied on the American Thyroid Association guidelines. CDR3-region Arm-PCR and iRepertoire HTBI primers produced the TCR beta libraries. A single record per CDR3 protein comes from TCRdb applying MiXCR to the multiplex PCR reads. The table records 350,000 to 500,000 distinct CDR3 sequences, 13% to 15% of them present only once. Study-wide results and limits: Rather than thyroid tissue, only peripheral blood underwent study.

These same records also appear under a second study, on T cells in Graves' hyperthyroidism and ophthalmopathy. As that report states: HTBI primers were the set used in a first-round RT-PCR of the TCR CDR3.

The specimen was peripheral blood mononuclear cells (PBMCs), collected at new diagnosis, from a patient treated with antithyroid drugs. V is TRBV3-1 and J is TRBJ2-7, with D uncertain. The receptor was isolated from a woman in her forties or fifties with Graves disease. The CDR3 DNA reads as TGTGCCAGCAGCCAGGGATTGGAACTACGCGAGCAGTACTTC. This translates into CASSQGLELREQYF.